These 2 T cell receptor beta chains share one sample of origin, sequenced in a study of blood T cell repertoires in COVID-19. Only in-frame clones appear in the TCRdb table, and some are missing; sequencing was by immunoSEQ multiplex PCR. The data contain fewer than 110,000 clones, 87% of them singletons. The sequenced sample consisted of peripheral blood. These receptor sequences come from a human donor in a cohort sampled during active COVID-19.

The chain links TRBV9 to TRBJ2-7, with D possibly being TRBD2 (5 bases). CDR3 length equals 16 residues. Germline V gives CDR1 SGDLS, CDR2 YYNGEE. V was trimmed by 0 bases and J by 3 bases, leaving 16 bases between them. Here the CDR3 DNA reads TGTGCCAGCAGCGTAGGGCCAGCGGCAGACCTCTACGAGCAGTACTTC. This gives the protein CASSVGPAADLYEQYF.

The chain carries TRBV28 and TRBJ1-1, with 10 bases identical to TRBD1. The CDR3 is 15 amino acids. With V trimmed by 7 bases and J by 12 bases, 17 bases remained unmatched. The germline V gene encodes CDR1 MDHEN and CDR2 SYDVKM. The CDR3 is CASTTAGTGARRTFF. The DNA for the CDR3 is TGTGCCAGCACCACGGCCGGGACAGGGGCACGAAGAACTTTCTTT.